The 19 T cell receptor beta chains given below trace back to one sample, sequenced in a study of blood T cell repertoires in COVID-19. The repertoire was sequenced with immunoSEQ multiplex PCR; TCRdb's copy has only in-frame clones and lacks some. In the table there are just over 650,000 clones, over 80% of which are singletons. Sequenced: peripheral blood. The receptors shown here come from a young woman with acute or convalescent COVID-19.

The chain couples TRBV6-5 to TRBJ1-1; TRBD1 agrees at 7 bases. CDR3 size: 14 residues. V lost 0 bases and J lost 8; bases outside the gene matches: 6. Germline-derived CDR1 and CDR2 are MNHEY and SVGAGI. The CDR3, as DNA: TGTGCCAGCAGTTACTCGTCTTCGACAGGGGAAGCTTTCTTT. Its protein is CASSYSSSTGEAFF.

V and J are TRBV12-5 and TRBJ1-2; D unclear. Germline values: CDR1 LGHNT, CDR2 FRNRAP. V lost 3 bases and J lost 0, with 23 bases in between. The CDR3 totals 19 residues. CDR3 DNA sequence: TGTGCTAGTGGTTTTCAGACGCCGGCGGAACGCCAAGCTAACTATGGCTACACCTTC. It specifies CASGFQTPAERQANYGYTF. Complete variable domain (other parts from reference TRBV12-5 and TRBJ1-2): DARVTQTPRHKVTEMGQEVTMRCQPILGHNTVFWYRQTMMQGLELLAYFRNRAPLDDSGMPKDRFSAEMPDATLATLKIQPSEPRDSAVYFCASGFQTPAERQANYGYTFGSGTRLTVV.

The J gene is TRBJ1-6, the V gene TRBV10-3; no reliable D call. CDR1 and CDR2 from the germline V gene are ENHRY and SYGVKD. This CDR3 is 17 amino acids long. Trimming removed 3 bases at V and 5 bases at J, with 17 bases between. Written as DNA, the CDR3 is TGTGCCATCAGTGACCCGCGGGGAACGAGTCATAATTCACCCCTCCACTTT. It encodes CAISDPRGTSHNSPLHF.

The chain has TRBV7-2 and TRBJ2-1; D is perhaps TRBD1 (6 bases). The CDR3 covers 14 residues. CDR1 SGHTA and CDR2 FQGNSA come from the germline V gene. The V gene lost 4 bases and the J gene lost 3 bases, with 10 bases spanning the gap. The CDR3 spells CASSSDSSYNEQFF. CDR3 coding DNA: TGTGCCAGCAGCTCGGACAGTAGCTACAATGAGCAGTTCTTC. Filled out from reference TRBV7-2 and TRBJ2-1, the complete variable domain reads GAGVSQSPSNKVTEKGKDVELRCDPISGHTALYWYRQSLGQGLEFLIYFQGNSAPDKSGLPSDRFSAERTGGSVSTLTIQRTQQEDSAVYLCASSSDSSYNEQFFGPGTRLTVL.

The chain recombines TRBV5-1 with TRBJ2-7; 7 nucleotides agree with TRBD1. The CDR3 runs to 15 residues. The V gene's germline CDR1 is SGHRS and CDR2 YFSETQ. With 4 bases clipped from V and 1 base from J, the junction kept 8 bases outside the gene matches. The chain's CDR3 is CASSRQGQTSYEQYF. The CDR3 DNA is TGCGCCAGCAGCCGCCAGGGACAGACTTCCTACGAGCAGTACTTC.

Note on this clone: Germline is not matched at one junction end, which may reflect a read error. The rearrangement joins TRBV11-2 to TRBJ2-1, with TRBD2 matching 7 bases. This CDR3 is built from 18 residues. CDR1 is SGHAT, CDR2 FQNNGV, per germline. The CDR3 coding sequence is TGTGCCAACAGCCCCCACGCTAGCGGTTATAGCTCCTACAATGAGCAGTTCTTC. Translating gives CANSPHASGYSSYNEQFF.

This clone was detected only a few times. The chain links TRBV6-5 to TRBJ1-2, with 10 positions matching TRBD1. CDR1 is MNHEY and CDR2 is SVGAGI in the germline V gene. J gave up 4 bases and V 6 bases, and 8 bases lay outside the gene matches. This CDR3 comprises 15 residues. CDR3 loop: CASSLGTGEGYGYTF. CDR3 DNA sequence: TGTGCCAGCAGCCTAGGGACAGGGGAGGGCTATGGCTACACCTTC.

This chain uses TRBV4-3 with TRBJ1-4, with a tentative D call TRBD1 (6 bases). The V and J ends lost 3 bases and 8 bases respectively, with 19 bases between them. The CDR3 runs 16 residues. CDR1 and CDR2 (germline): LGHNA, YSLEER. The CDR3 coding sequence is TGCGCCAGCAGCCACGGGGGGCACATTCAAGGGGAAAAACTGTTTTTT. Amino acids: CASSHGGHIQGEKLFF.

V and J are TRBV11-2 and TRBJ2-5; TRBD2 matches at 7 bases. The germline gives CDR1 SGHAT, CDR2 FQNNGV. V lost 7 bases and J lost 2; bases outside the gene matches: 10. This CDR3 comprises 15 residues. CDR3 sequence reads: CASTRDSGGQETQYF. In nucleotides, the CDR3 is TGTGCCAGCACTCGAGATTCCGGGGGGCAAGAGACCCAGTACTTC.

The rearrangement links TRBV5-1 to TRBJ2-5; TRBD1 aligns across 9 bases. Germline V gene sequence: CDR1 SGHRS, CDR2 YFSETQ. This CDR3 is built from 13 residues. Trimming cost V 4 bases and J 5 bases; bases outside gene matches: 3. The CDR3 loop is CASSTGTGETQYF. Here the CDR3 DNA reads TGCGCCAGCAGCACAGGGACAGGGGAGACCCAGTACTTC.

The genes are TRBV11-2 and TRBJ1-2, with D unresolved. Trimming removed 5 bases at V and 7 bases at J, with 11 bases between. The CDR3 has 12 residues. Germline V CDR1 and CDR2: SGHAT, FQNNGV. CDR3 DNA sequence: TGTGCCAGCAGCCTTCAATCCGGTGGCTACACCTTC. This sequence encodes CASSLQSGGYTF.

The chain uses TRBV23-1 and TRBJ1-2; perhaps TRBD1 as D (6 bases). TRBV23-1 qualifies as an ORF whose function is uncertain. V lost 4 bases and J 4 bases, leaving 22 bases between the germline ends. The CDR3 is 17 amino acids. The CDR3, as DNA: TGCGCCAGCAGTCCTGAGAGGGGGGGGAAGGGCGGCTATGGCTACACCTTC. It encodes CASSPERGGKGGYGYTF.

With respect to this clone: One end of the junction is discordant with germline, which a read error may explain. The rearrangement joins TRBV5-1 to TRBJ2-5; TRBD2 aligns across 7 bases. The CDR3 is made up of 14 amino acids. Germline V CDR1 and CDR2: SGHRS, YFSETQ. CDR3 sequence: CASTLGTIQETQYF. CDR3 DNA sequence: TGCGCCAGCACCTTGGGGACTATCCAAGAGACCCAGTACTTC.

This clone was picked up one time. The chain joins TRBV7-9 to TRBJ1-4, with unresolved D. The length of the CDR3 is 11 residues. V was shortened by 8 bases and J by 3 bases, with 4 bases between the two germline ends. Germline loops: CDR1 SEHNR, CDR2 FQNEAQ (reference sequence). The DNA for the CDR3 is TGTGCCAGCCATTCTAATGAAAAACTGTTTTTT. Its protein is CASHSNEKLFF.

The genes are TRBV14 and TRBJ1-1, with a tentative D call TRBD1 (5 bases). Germline CDR1 and CDR2: SGHDN and FVKESK. Trimming cost V 0 bases and J 3 bases, with 14 bases left between them. This CDR3 has 16 amino acids. CDR3 bases: TGTGCCAGCAGCCAAGATAGACCGGGGGGATACACTGAAGCTTTCTTT. This sequence encodes CASSQDRPGGYTEAFF.

V gene TRBV2 combines with J gene TRBJ1-2; a weak D match, TRBD1 (6 bases). Between the trimmed V and J ends, which lost 8 bases and 6 bases, there was a span of 10 bases. The germline V gene has CDR1 SNHLY and CDR2 FYNNEI. The CDR3 length is 11 residues. The CDR3 nucleotides are TGTGCCAGCCAGGGGCCGGATGGCTACACCTTC. This sequence encodes CASQGPDGYTF.

This clone was observed once. V and J are TRBV5-4 and TRBJ2-7; D not certain. The CDR3 has 12 residues. Trimming took off 0 bases at V and 5 bases at J, with 6 bases between the two ends. The germline V gene has CDR1 SGHNT and CDR2 YYREEE (reference sequence). CDR3 protein: CASSLDSDEQYF. Written as DNA, the CDR3 is TGTGCCAGCAGCTTGGACAGTGACGAGCAGTACTTC.

V gene TRBV7-9 combines with J gene TRBJ1-4; D perhaps matches TRBD1 (5 bases). This CDR3 contains 15 residues. V shed 5 bases and J shed 4 bases, with 14 bases lying between them. Germline V gene sequence: CDR1 SEHNR, CDR2 FQNEAQ (reference sequence). Here the CDR3 DNA reads TGTGCCAGCAGCCCCCAAGCAGGGCGTAATGAAAAACTGTTTTTT. The encoded protein is CASSPQAGRNEKLFF.

V is TRBV19 and J is TRBJ1-4; D uncertain. The CDR3 runs 13 residues. The ends were cut back, 6 bases at V and 6 bases at J, with 11 bases in the middle. Germline V lookup: CDR1 LNHDA, CDR2 SQIVND (reference sequence). CDR3 nucleotides: TGTGCCAGTAGCCTTGACTTCGATGAAAAACTGTTTTTT. This gives the protein CASSLDFDEKLFF.